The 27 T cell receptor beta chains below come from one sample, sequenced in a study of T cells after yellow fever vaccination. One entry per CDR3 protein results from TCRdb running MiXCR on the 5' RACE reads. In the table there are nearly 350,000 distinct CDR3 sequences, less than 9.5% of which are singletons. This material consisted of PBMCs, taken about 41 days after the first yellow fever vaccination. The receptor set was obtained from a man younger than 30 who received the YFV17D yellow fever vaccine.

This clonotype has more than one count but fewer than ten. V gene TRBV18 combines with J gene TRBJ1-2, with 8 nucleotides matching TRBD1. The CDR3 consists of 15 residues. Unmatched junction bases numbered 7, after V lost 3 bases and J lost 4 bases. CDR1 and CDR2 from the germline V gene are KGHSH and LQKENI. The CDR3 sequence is CASSPSGTGLYGYTF. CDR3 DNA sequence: TGTGCCAGCTCACCTTCCGGGACAGGCCTCTATGGCTACACCTTC. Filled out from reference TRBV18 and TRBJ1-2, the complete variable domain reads NAGVMQNPRHLVRRRGQEARLRCSPMKGHSHVYWYRQLPEEGLKFMVYLQKENIIDESGMPKERFSAEFPKEGPSILRIQQVVRGDSAAYFCASSPSGTGLYGYTFGSGTRLTVV.

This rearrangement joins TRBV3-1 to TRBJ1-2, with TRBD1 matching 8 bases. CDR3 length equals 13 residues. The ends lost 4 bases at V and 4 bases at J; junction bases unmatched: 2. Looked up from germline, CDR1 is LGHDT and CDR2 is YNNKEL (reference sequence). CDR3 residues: CASSRTGLYGYTF. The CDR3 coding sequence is TGTGCCAGCAGCCGGACAGGGCTCTATGGCTACACCTTC.

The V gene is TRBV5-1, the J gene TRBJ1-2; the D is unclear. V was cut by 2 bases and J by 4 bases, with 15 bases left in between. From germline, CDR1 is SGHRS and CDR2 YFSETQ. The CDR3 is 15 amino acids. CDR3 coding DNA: TGCGCCAGCAGCTTCTTCAGCGAAAAAGTCTATGGCTACACCTTC. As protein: CASSFFSEKVYGYTF.

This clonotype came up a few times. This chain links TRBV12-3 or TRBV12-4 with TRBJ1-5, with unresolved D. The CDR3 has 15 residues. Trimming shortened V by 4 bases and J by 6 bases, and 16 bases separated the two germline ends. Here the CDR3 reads CASSSSPETAQPQHF. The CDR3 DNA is TGTGCCAGCAGTTCGTCCCCCGAAACTGCTCAGCCCCAGCATTTT.

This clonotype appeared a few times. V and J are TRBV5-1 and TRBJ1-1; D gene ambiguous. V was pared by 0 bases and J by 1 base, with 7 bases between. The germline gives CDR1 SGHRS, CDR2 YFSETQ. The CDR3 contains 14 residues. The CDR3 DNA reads TGCGCCAGCAGCTTGGCGGAGGGGAACACTGAAGCTTTCTTT. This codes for CASSLAEGNTEAFF.

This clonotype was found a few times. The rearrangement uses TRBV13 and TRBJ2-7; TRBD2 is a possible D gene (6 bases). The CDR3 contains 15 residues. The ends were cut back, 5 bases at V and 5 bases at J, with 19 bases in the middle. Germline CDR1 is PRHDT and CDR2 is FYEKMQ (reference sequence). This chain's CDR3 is CASSPRRGWGDEQYF. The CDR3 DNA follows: TGTGCCAGCAGCCCACGGAGGGGATGGGGCGACGAGCAGTACTTC. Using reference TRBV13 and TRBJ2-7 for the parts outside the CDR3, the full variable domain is AAGVIQSPRHLIKEKRETATLKCYPIPRHDTVYWYQQGPGQDPQFLISFYEKMQSDKGSIPDRFSAQQFSDYHSELNMSSLELGDSALYFCASSPRRGWGDEQYFGPGTRLTVT.

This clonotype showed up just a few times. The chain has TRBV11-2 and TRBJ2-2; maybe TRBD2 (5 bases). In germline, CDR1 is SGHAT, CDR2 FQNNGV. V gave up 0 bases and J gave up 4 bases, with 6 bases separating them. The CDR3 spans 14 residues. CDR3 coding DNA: TGTGCCAGCAGCTTAGACGGACTCACCGGGGAGCTGTTTTTT. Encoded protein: CASSLDGLTGELFF.

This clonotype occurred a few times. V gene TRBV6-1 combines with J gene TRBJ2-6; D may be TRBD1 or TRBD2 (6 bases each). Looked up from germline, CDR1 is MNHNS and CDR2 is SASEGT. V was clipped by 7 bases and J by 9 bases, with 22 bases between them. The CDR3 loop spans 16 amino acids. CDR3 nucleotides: TGTGCCAGCAACCCGGTGGGGGGCCGGCAGGACAACGTCCTGACTTTC. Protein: CASNPVGGRQDNVLTF.

The CDR3 bases are TGTGCCAGCAGCTTAGCGACTGGCTCTGGAAACACCATATATTTT. Its protein product is CASSLATGSGNTIYF. V is TRBV7-9 and J is TRBJ1-3; D uncertain. V was pared by 0 bases and J by 0 bases, with 6 bases between. Germline V lookup: CDR1 SEHNR, CDR2 FQNEAQ (reference sequence). The CDR3 is made up of 15 amino acids.

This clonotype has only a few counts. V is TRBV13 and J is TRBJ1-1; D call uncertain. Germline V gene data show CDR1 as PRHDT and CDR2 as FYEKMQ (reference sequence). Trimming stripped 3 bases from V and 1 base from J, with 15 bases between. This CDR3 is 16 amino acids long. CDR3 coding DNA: TGTGCCAGCAGCTTTTGGCCAGCCAAAAAGAACACTGAAGCTTTCTTT. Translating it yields CASSFWPAKKNTEAFF.

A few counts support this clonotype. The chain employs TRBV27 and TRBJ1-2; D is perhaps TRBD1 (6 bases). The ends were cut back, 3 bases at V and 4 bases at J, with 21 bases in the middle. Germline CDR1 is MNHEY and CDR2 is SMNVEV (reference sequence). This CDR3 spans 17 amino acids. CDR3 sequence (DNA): TGTGCCAGCAGTTTCGGGCAGGGGTTTGGGAGTTTCTATGGCTACACCTTC. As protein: CASSFGQGFGSFYGYTF.

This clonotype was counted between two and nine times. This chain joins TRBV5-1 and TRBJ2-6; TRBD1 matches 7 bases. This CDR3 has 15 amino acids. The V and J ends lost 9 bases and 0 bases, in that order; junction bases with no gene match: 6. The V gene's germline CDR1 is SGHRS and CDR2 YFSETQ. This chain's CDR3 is CATTTGNSGANVLTF. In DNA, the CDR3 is TGCGCCACCACGACAGGGAACTCTGGGGCCAACGTCCTGACTTTC.

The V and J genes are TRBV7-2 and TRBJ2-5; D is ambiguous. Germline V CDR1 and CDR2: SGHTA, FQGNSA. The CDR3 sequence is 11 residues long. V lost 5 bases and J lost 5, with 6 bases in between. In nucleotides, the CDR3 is TGTGCCAGCAGCGCGCGGGAGACCCAGTACTTC. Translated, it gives CASSARETQYF.

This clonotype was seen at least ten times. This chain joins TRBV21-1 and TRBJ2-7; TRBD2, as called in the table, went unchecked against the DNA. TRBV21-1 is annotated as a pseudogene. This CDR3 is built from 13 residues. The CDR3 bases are TGTGCCAGCAGCAAAGGCGGGGCCTACGAGCAGTACGTC. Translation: CASSKGGAYEQYV.

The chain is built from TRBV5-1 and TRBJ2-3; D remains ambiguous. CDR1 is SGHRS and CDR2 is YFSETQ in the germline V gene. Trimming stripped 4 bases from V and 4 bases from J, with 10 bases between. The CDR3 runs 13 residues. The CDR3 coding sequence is TGCGCCAGCAGCGGGGAAAGCGCAGATACGCAGTATTTT. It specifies CASSGESADTQYF. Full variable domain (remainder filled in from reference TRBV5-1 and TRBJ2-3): KAGVTQTPRYLIKTRGQQVTLSCSPISGHRSVSWYQQTPGQGLQFLFEYFSETQRNKGNFPGRFSGRQFSNSRSEMNVSTLELGDSALYLCASSGESADTQYFGPGTRLTVL.

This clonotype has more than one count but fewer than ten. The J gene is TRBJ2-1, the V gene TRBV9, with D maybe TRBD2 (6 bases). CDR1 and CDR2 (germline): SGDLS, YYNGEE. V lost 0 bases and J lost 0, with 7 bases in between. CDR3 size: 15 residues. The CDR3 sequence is CASSVAEGSYNEQFF. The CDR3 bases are TGTGCCAGCAGCGTAGCGGAGGGCTCCTACAATGAGCAGTTCTTC.

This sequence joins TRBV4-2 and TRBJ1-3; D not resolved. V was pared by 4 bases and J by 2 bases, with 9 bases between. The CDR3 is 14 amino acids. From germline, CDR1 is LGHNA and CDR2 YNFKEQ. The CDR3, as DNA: TGTGCCAGCAGCCTCCTCCTGCCTGGAAACACCATATATTTT. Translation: CASSLLLPGNTIYF.

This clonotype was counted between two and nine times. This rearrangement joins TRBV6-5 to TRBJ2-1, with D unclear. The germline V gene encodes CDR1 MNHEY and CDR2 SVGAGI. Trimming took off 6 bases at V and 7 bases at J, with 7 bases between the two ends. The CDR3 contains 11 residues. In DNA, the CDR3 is TGTGCCAGCAGGTTGGGGAATGAGCAGTTCTTC. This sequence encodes CASRLGNEQFF.

CDR3 sequence (DNA): TGTGCCAGCAGCCTATTGGGACTAGCCAATGAGCAGTTCTTC. Its protein is CASSLLGLANEQFF. The rearrangement links TRBV7-9 to TRBJ2-1; TRBD2 agrees at 9 bases. The trim removed 5 bases at V and 6 bases at J, leaving 5 bases unmatched. Germline CDR1 reads SEHNR; CDR2 reads FQNEAQ (reference sequence). The length of the CDR3 is 14 residues.

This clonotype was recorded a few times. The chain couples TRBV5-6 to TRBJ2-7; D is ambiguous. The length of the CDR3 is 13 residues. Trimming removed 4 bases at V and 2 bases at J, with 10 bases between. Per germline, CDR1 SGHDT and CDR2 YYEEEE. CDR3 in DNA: TGTGCCAGCAGCGTCCCAACAACCTACGAGCAGTACTTC. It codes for CASSVPTTYEQYF.

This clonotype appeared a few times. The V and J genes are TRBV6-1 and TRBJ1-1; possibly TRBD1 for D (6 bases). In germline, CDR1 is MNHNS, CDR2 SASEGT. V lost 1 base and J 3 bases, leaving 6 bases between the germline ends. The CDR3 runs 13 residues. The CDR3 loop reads CASSEEGDTEAFF. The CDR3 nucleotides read TGTGCCAGCAGTGAAGAGGGGGACACTGAAGCTTTCTTT.

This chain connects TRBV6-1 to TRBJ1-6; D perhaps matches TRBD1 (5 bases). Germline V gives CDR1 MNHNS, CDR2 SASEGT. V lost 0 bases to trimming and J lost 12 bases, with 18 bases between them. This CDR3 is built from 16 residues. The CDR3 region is CASSEAAGRGIRPLHF. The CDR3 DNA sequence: TGTGCCAGCAGTGAAGCGGCTGGGCGGGGGATTCGACCCCTCCACTTT.

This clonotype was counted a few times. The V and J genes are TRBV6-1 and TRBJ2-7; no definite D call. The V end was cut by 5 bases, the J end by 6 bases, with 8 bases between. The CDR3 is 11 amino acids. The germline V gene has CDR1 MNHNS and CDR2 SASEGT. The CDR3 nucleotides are TGTGCCAGCAGTAATTGGGCCGAGCAGTACTTC. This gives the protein CASSNWAEQYF.

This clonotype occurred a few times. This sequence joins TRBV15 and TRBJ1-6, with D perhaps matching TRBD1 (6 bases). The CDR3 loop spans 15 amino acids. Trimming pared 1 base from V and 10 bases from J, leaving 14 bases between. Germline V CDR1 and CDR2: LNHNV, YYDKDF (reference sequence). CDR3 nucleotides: TGTGCCACCAGCAGAGTTGGAGGGGGTAGGTCACCCCTCCACTTT. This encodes CATSRVGGGRSPLHF. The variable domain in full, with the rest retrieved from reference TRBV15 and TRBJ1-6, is DAMVIQNPRYQVTQFGKPVTLSCSQTLNHNVMYWYQQKSSQAPKLLFHYYDKDFNNEADTPDNFQSRRPNTSFCFLDIRSPGLGDTAMYLCATSRVGGGRSPLHFGNGTRLTVT.

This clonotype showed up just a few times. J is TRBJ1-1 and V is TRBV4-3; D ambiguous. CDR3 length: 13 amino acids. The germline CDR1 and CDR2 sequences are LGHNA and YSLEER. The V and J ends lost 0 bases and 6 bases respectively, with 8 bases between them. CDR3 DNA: TGCGCCAGCAGCCAAGATCTCGGCGCTGAAGCTTTCTTT. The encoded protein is CASSQDLGAEAFF.

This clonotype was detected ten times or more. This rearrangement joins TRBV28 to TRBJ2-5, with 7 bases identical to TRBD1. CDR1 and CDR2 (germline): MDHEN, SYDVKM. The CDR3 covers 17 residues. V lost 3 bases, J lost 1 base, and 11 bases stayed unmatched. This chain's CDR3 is CASSFLHYRDSQETQYF. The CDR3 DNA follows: TGTGCCAGCAGTTTCTTGCATTACCGGGACAGCCAAGAGACCCAGTACTTC. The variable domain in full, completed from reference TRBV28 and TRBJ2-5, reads DVKVTQSSRYLVKRTGEKVFLECVQDMDHENMFWYRQDPGLGLRLIYFSYDVKMKEKGDIPEGYSVSREKKERFSLILESASTNQTSMYLCASSFLHYRDSQETQYFGPGTRLLVL.

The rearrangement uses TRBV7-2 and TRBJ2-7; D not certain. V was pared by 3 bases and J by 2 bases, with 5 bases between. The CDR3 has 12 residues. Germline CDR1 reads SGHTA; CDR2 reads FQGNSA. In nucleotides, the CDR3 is TGTGCCAGCAGCTTTTTCCCCTACGAGCAGTACTTC. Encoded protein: CASSFFPYEQYF.